The next 21 T cell receptor beta chains were all read from a single sample in a study of early T cells in non-severe SARS-CoV-2 infection. TCRdb reprocessed the 5' RACE reads with MiXCR, giving one entry per CDR3 protein. Counted here are about 100,000 distinct CDR3 sequences, about 12% occurring once; the ten biggest clones make up approximately 2%. Sequenced input: whole blood. These receptors were collected from an adult who was a healthcare worker with PCR-confirmed SARS-CoV-2 infection or an uninfected control (not recorded which).

The chain employs TRBV9 and TRBJ2-6, with unresolved D. CDR1 and CDR2 (germline): SGDLS, YYNGEE. The CDR3 has 16 residues. V dropped 4 bases and J dropped 0 bases, with 11 bases sitting between them. The CDR3 is CASSLRRYSGANVLTF. CDR3 in DNA: TGTGCCAGCAGCCTACGACGTTACTCTGGGGCCAACGTCCTGACTTTC.

This clonotype has a count of ten or more. The chain links TRBV2 to TRBJ2-5, with D unclear. The CDR3 is 13 residues long. The germline V gene has CDR1 SNHLY and CDR2 FYNNEI. The ends were cut back, 7 bases at V and 5 bases at J, with 14 bases in the middle. CDR3 sequence: CASTAERQETQYF. The DNA for the CDR3 is TGTGCCAGCACGGCAGAACGCCAGGAGACCCAGTACTTC.

The rearrangement joins TRBV7-6 to TRBJ2-5; a weak D match, TRBD2 (6 bases). CDR1 is SGHVS and CDR2 is FNYEAQ in the germline V gene. V was shortened by 4 bases and J by 2 bases, with 17 bases between the two germline ends. The CDR3 loop spans 16 amino acids. The CDR3 spells CASSSPAGRGQETQYF. CDR3 nucleotide sequence: TGTGCCAGCAGCTCACCCGCCGGCCGGGGGCAAGAGACCCAGTACTTC.

This clonotype was picked up a small number of times. CDR3 nucleotide sequence: TGCGCCAGCAGCCAAGAAGGGTCCCGGGACAGGGGGCGAAATTCACCCCTCCACTTT. Translated, it gives CASSQEGSRDRGRNSPLHF. The J gene is TRBJ1-6, the V gene TRBV4-1; 12 bases fit TRBD1. The V gene end was trimmed by 0 bases and the J gene end by 7 bases; junction bases not matched to a gene: 10. The CDR3 extends over 19 amino acids. Germline CDR1 and CDR2: MGHRA and YSYEKL.

The V and J genes are TRBV12-3 or TRBV12-4 and TRBJ2-2, with a possible D match to TRBD1 (6 bases). CDR3 size: 14 residues. Trimming removed 5 bases at V and 1 base at J, with 8 bases between. CDR3 in DNA: TGTGCCAGCAGTAGGGGACAGAACACCGGGGAGCTGTTTTTT. Amino acids: CASSRGQNTGELFF.

The chain has TRBV28 and TRBJ1-2; perhaps TRBD1 as D (5 bases). Germline CDR1 MDHEN, CDR2 SYDVKM. The V gene lost 3 bases and the J gene lost 0 bases, with 11 bases spanning the gap. This CDR3 is 15 amino acids long. CDR3 residues: CASSLGTPSNYGYTF. The CDR3 DNA follows: TGTGCCAGCAGTTTGGGGACTCCGTCTAACTATGGCTACACCTTC.

This clonotype showed up many times. The genes are TRBV5-6 and TRBJ2-7, with unresolved D. CDR1 SGHDT and CDR2 YYEEEE come from the germline V gene. The CDR3 sequence is 12 residues long. V was cut by 0 bases and J by 7 bases, with 8 bases left in between. The CDR3 DNA reads TGTGCCAGCAGCTTGGTCTTGACTGAGCAGTACTTC. This sequence encodes CASSLVLTEQYF.

This clonotype appeared many times. This sequence joins TRBV20-1 and TRBJ2-1; no clear D gene. The CDR3 consists of 10 residues. Germline values: CDR1 DFQATT, CDR2 SNEGSKA (reference sequence). V lost 5 bases and J lost 9, with 8 bases in between. CDR3 sequence: CSAPMIEQFF. The CDR3 nucleotides are TGCAGTGCTCCTATGATTGAGCAGTTCTTC.

This clonotype was recorded many times. The chain couples TRBV7-9 to TRBJ2-7; 8 bases are a match to TRBD1. The CDR3 totals 13 residues. The V segment lost 1 base and the J segment 5 bases; nucleotides outside the gene matches: 1. Germline V lookup: CDR1 SEHNR, CDR2 FQNEAQ (reference sequence). The CDR3 DNA is TGTGCCAGCAGCTTAGAGGACAGGGACGAGCAGTACTTC. It translates to CASSLEDRDEQYF.

The chain employs TRBV20-1 and TRBJ2-1; 8 bases fit TRBD1. This CDR3 comprises 16 residues. V lost 3 bases and J lost 9; bases outside the gene matches: 16. Per the germline V gene, CDR1 is DFQATT and CDR2 is SNEGSKA (reference sequence). This CDR3 is CSARKPLTGERGEQFF. CDR3 nucleotides: TGCAGTGCTAGGAAGCCCTTGACAGGGGAGAGGGGTGAGCAGTTCTTC.

This chain uses TRBV6-6 with TRBJ2-3; D might be TRBD1 or TRBD2, each matching 6 bases. Germline CDR1 and CDR2: MNHNY and SVGAGI (reference sequence). V lost 2 bases to trimming and J lost 4 bases, with 19 bases between them. There are 17 residues in the CDR3. CDR3 sequence: CASSYGGRLLPADTQYF. CDR3 DNA: TGTGCCAGCAGTTACGGGGGGCGGCTACTGCCCGCAGATACGCAGTATTTT.

Many counts were recorded for this clonotype. This rearrangement joins TRBV12-3 or TRBV12-4 to TRBJ1-5; D gene uncertain. Trimming stripped 6 bases from V and 4 bases from J, with 7 bases between. The CDR3 has 12 residues. CDR3 in amino acids: CASRRSNQPQHF. DNA for the CDR3: TGTGCCAGCAGGCGGTCTAATCAGCCCCAGCATTTT.

This clonotype was counted ten times or more. CDR3 region: CASSEGPGTGYSGELFF. The CDR3 bases are TGTGCCAGCAGTGAAGGCCCCGGGACAGGGTATAGCGGGGAGCTGTTTTTT. This chain uses TRBV2 with TRBJ2-2; 9 nucleotides align to TRBD1. Germline V gene sequence: CDR1 SNHLY, CDR2 FYNNEI. The trim removed 1 base at V and 7 bases at J, leaving 10 bases unmatched. The CDR3 runs 17 residues.

The chain links TRBV6-6 to TRBJ2-7; a possible D gene is TRBD1 (6 bases). V shed 7 bases and J shed 3 bases, with 16 bases lying between them. CDR1 and CDR2 from the germline V gene are MNHNY and SVGAGI (reference sequence). The CDR3 sequence is 14 residues long. The CDR3: CASTPGHFYYEQYF. In nucleotides, the CDR3 is TGTGCCAGCACTCCGGGACACTTCTACTACGAGCAGTACTTC.

This clonotype came up a few times. V usage is TRBV20-1 and J usage is TRBJ2-7, with no clear D. V dropped 5 bases and J dropped 3 bases, with 8 bases sitting between them. Germline CDR1 is DFQATT and CDR2 is SNEGSKA (reference sequence). The CDR3 covers 11 residues. The CDR3 is CSALDGYEQYF. The CDR3 DNA reads as TGCAGTGCTTTGGACGGCTACGAGCAGTACTTC.

Only a few counts were recorded for this clonotype. The gene calls are TRBV7-8 and TRBJ2-1; 9 nucleotides align to TRBD1. Looked up from germline, CDR1 is SGHVS and CDR2 is FQNEAQ. The CDR3 is 18 residues long. Trimming took 5 bases from V and 9 from J; bases not matched to a gene: 20. The CDR3 loop reads CASSRYRPGQGNFGEQFF. CDR3 sequence (DNA): TGTGCCAGCAGCCGTTACAGACCAGGACAGGGGAATTTCGGTGAGCAGTTCTTC. The full variable domain, rest sourced from reference TRBV7-8 and TRBJ2-1, is GAGVSQSPRYKVAKRGQDVALRCDPISGHVSLFWYQQALGQGPEFLTYFQNEAQLDKSGLPSDRFFAERPEGSVSTLKIQRTQQEDSAVYLCASSRYRPGQGNFGEQFFGPGTRLTVL.

The sample holds many counts of this clonotype. The chain carries TRBV7-8 and TRBJ2-1; a possible D gene is TRBD2 (5 bases). From germline, CDR1 is SGHVS and CDR2 FQNEAQ. This CDR3 is 13 amino acids long. V lost 5 bases, J lost 8 bases, and 13 bases lay in between. CDR3 sequence: CASSPPRDDEQFF. DNA of the CDR3: TGTGCCAGCAGCCCGCCCCGGGATGATGAGCAGTTCTTC.

J is TRBJ1-4 and V is TRBV6-1; TRBD1 might be the D (5 bases). The V end was cut by 4 bases, the J end by 4 bases, with 16 bases between. The CDR3 loop spans 16 amino acids. CDR1 is MNHNS, CDR2 SASEGT, per germline. The CDR3 DNA reads as TGTGCCAGCAGTGTTCCGATACGGACAATTAATGAAAAACTGTTTTTT. Translating gives CASSVPIRTINEKLFF.

In its sample, this clonotype was seen many times. The CDR3 reads CSVSGGEHYEQYF. The CDR3 DNA reads TGCAGCGTGAGCGGGGGCGAACACTACGAGCAGTACTTC. The chain carries TRBV29-1 and TRBJ2-7, with 8 bases aligning to TRBD2. The germline V gene encodes CDR1 SQVTM and CDR2 ANQGSEA. This CDR3 comprises 13 residues. J lost 3 bases, V lost 6 bases, and 7 bases had no gene match.

This clonotype was observed a handful of times. The CDR3 protein is CASIPGGPKINEQFF. CDR3 nucleotides: TGTGCCAGCATTCCCGGGGGACCCAAAATCAATGAGCAGTTCTTC. The chain combines TRBV28 with TRBJ2-1; D is possibly TRBD2 (6 bases). V was trimmed by 7 bases and J by 6 bases, leaving 19 bases between them. The germline CDR1 and CDR2 sequences are MDHEN and SYDVKM. The CDR3 is 15 amino acids.

The chain recombines TRBV19 with TRBJ1-4; possibly TRBD1 for D (5 bases). The ends were cut back, 3 bases at V and 7 bases at J, with 15 bases in the middle. Germline assignment: CDR1 LNHDA and CDR2 SQIVND (reference sequence). The CDR3 has 15 amino acids. Here the CDR3 DNA reads TGTGCCAGTAGTATCCAGATGACAGTCACTGAAAAACTGTTTTTT. Translating gives CASSIQMTVTEKLFF.